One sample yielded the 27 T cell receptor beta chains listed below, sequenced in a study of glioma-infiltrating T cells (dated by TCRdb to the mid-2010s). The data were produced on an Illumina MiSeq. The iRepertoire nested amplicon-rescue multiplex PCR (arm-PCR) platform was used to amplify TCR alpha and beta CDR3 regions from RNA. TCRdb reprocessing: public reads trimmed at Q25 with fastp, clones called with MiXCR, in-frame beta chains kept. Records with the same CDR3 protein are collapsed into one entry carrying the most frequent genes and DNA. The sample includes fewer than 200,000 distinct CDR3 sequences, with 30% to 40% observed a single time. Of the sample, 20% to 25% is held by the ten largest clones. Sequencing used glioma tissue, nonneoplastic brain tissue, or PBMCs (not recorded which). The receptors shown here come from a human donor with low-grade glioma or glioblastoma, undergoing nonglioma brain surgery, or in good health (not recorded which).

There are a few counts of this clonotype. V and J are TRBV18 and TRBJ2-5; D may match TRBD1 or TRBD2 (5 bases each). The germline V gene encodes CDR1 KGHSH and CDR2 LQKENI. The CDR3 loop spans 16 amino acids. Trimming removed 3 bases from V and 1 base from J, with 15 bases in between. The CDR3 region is CASSPTLGRVQETQYF. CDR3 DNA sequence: TGTGCCAGCTCACCTACGTTGGGACGCGTCCAAGAGACCCAGTACTTC.

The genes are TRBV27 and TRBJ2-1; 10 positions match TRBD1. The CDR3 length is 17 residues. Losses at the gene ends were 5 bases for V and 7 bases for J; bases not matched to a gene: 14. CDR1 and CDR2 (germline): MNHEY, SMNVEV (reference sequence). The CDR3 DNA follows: TGTGCCAGCAGTAGATCGGCAGGGGGACAGGGGAGAAATGAGCAGTTCTTC. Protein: CASSRSAGGQGRNEQFF.

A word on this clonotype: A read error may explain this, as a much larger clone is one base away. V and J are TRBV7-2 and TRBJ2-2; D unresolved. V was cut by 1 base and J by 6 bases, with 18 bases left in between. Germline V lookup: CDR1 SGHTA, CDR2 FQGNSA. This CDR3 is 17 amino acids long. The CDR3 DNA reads TGTGCCAGCAGCTTAGGGATGGCAGTGTTGAGCCCCGGGGAGCTGTTTTTT. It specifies CASSLGMAVLSPGELFF.

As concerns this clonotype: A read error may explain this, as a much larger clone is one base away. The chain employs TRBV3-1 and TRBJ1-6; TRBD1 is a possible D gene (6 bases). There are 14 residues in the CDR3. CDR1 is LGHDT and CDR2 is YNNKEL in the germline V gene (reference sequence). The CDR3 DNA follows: TGTGCCGGCAGCCAGGACAGTTATGGTTCACCCCTCCACTTT. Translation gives CAGSQDSYGSPLHF.

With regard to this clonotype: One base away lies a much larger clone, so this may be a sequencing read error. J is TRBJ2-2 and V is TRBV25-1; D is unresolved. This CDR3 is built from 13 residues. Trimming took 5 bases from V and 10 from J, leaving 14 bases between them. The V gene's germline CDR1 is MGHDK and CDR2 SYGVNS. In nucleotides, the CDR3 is TGTGCCAGCAGTCCCGACGGTTCCGAGGAGCTGTTTTTT. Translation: CASSPDGSEELFF.

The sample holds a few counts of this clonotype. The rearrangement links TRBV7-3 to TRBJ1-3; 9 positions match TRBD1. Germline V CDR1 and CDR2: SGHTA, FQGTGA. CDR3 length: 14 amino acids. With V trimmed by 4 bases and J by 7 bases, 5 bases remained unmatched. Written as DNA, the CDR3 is TGTGCCAGCAGCTCCGGACAGGGGTCCAACACCATATATTTT. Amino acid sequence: CASSSGQGSNTIYF.

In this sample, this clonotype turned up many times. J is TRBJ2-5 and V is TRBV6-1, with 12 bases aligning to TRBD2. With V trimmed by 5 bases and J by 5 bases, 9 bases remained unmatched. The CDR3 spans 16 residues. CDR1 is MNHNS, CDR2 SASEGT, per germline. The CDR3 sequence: CASSSTSGSRGETQYF. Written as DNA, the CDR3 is TGTGCCAGCAGTTCGACTAGCGGGAGTCGAGGGGAGACCCAGTACTTC.

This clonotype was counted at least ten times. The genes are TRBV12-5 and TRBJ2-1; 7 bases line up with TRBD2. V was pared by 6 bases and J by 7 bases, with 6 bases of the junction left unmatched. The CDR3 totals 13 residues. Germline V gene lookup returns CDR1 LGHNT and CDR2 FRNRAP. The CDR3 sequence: CASGRGRGNEQFF. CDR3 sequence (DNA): TGTGCTAGTGGCCGCGGGCGGGGGAATGAGCAGTTCTTC.

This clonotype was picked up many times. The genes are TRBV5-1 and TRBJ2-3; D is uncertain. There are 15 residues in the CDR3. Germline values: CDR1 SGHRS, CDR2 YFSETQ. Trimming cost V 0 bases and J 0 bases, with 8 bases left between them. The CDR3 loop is CASSLEARSTDTQYF. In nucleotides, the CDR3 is TGCGCCAGCAGCTTGGAAGCGAGAAGCACAGATACGCAGTATTTT.

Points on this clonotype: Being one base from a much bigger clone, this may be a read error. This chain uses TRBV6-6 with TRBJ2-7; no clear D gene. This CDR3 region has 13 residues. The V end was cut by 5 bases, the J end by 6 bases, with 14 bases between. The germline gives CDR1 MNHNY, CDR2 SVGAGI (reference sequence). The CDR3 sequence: CASSITTSAEQYF. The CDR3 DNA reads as TGTGCCAGCAGTATAACCACCTCAGCCGAGCAGTACTTC.

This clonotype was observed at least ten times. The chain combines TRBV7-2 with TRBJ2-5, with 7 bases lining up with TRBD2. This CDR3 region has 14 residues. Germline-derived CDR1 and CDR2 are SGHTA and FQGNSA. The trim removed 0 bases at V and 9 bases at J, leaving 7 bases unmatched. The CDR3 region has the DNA TGTGCCAGCAGCTTAGCGCTTAGCGGGTCGCCCCAGTACTTC. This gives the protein CASSLALSGSPQYF.

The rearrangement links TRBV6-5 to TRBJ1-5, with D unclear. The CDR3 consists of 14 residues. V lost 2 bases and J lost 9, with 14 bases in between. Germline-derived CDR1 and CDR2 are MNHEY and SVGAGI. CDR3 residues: CASSYGPYNRPQHF. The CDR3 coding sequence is TGTGCCAGCAGTTACGGACCTTACAATAGGCCCCAGCATTTT.

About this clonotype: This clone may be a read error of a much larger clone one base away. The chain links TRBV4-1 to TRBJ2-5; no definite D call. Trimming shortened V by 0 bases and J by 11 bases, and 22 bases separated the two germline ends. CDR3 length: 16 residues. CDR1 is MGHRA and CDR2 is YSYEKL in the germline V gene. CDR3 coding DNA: TGCGCCAGCAGCCAAGACTTGGCGAGCTCCTACAATGAGCAGTACTTC. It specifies CASSQDLASSYNEQYF.

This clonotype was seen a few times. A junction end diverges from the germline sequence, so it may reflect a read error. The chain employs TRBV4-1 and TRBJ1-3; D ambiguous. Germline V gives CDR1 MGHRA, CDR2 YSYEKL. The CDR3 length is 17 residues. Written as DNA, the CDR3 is TGCGCCCGCAGCCAAGATGAGGAGTTTTTCTCTGGAAACACCATATATTTT. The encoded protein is CARSQDEEFFSGNTIYF.

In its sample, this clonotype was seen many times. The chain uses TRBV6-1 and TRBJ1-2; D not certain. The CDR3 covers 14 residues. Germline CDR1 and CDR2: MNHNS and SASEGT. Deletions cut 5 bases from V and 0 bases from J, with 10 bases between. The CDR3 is CASSPITTNYGYTF. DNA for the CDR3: TGTGCCAGCAGTCCTATCACTACTAACTATGGCTACACCTTC.

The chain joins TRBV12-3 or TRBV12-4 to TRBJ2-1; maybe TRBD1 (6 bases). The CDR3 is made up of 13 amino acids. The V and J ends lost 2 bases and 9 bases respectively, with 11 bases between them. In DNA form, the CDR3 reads TGTGCCAGCAGTTTATCAGGGGCGGGTGAGCAGTTCTTC. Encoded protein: CASSLSGAGEQFF.

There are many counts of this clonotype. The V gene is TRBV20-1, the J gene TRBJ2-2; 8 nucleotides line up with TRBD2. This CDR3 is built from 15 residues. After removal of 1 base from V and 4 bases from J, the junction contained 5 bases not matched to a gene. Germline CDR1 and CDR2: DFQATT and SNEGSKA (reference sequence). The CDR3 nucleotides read TGCAGTGCTAGAGTATTCGGGAGGGTCACCGGGGAGCTGTTTTTT. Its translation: CSARVFGRVTGELFF.

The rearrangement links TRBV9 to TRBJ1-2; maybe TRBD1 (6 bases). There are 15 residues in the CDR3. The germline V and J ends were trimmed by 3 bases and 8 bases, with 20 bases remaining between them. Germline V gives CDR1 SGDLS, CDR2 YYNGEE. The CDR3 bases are TGTGCCAGCAGCGGGACCGGGACAAATCGCAGGGGCTACACCTTC. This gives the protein CASSGTGTNRRGYTF.

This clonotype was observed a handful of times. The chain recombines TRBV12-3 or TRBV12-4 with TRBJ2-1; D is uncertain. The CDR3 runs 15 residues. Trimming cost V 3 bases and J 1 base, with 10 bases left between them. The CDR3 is CASSFGSRSYNEQFF. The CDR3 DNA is TGTGCCAGCAGTTTTGGTAGCCGATCCTACAATGAGCAGTTCTTC.

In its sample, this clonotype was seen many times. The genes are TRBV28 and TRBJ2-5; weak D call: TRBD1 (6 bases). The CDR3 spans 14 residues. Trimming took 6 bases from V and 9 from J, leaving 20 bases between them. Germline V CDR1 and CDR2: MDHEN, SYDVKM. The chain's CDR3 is CASRSGQNKGPQYF. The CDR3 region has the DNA TGTGCCAGCAGATCAGGACAGAACAAGGGGCCCCAGTACTTC. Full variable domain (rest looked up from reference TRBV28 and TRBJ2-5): DVKVTQSSRYLVKRTGEKVFLECVQDMDHENMFWYRQDPGLGLRLIYFSYDVKMKEKGDIPEGYSVSREKKERFSLILESASTNQTSMYLCASRSGQNKGPQYFGPGTRLLVL.

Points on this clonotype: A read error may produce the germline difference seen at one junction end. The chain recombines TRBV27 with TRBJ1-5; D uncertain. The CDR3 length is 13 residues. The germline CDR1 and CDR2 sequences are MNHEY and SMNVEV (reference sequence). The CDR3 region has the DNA TGTGCCAGCAGTTTAGGCAAGAATCAGCCGCAGCATTTT. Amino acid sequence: CASSLGKNQPQHF.

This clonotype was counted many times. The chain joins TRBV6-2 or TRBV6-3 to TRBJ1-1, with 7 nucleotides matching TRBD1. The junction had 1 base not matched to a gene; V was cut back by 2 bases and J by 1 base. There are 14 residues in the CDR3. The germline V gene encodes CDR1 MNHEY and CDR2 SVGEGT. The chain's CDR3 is CASSYTGANTEAFF. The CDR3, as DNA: TGTGCCAGCAGTTACACAGGGGCGAACACTGAAGCTTTCTTT.

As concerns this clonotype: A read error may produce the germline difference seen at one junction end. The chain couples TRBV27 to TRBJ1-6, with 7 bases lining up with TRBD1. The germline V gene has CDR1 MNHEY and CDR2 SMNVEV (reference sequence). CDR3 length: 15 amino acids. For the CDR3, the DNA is TGTGCCAGCAGTGAGATCGGGACAGAGAATTCACCCCTCGACTTT. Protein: CASSEIGTENSPLDF.

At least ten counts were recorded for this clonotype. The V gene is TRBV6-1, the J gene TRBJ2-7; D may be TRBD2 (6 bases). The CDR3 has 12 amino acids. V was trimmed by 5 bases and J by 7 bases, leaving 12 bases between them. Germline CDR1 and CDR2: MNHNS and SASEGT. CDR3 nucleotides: TGTGCCAGCAGTTCCGTGGGGGGTGAGCAGTACTTC. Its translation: CASSSVGGEQYF.

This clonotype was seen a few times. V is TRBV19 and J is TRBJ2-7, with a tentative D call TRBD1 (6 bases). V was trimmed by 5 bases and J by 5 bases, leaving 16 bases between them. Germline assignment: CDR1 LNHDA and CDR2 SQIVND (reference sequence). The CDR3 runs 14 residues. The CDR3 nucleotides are TGTGCCAGTAGTTTTCTAGGACAGCTCCACGAGCAGTACTTC. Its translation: CASSFLGQLHEQYF.

As DNA, the CDR3 is TGTGCCATTAGTCCTGCAGTCCACATAGCGGGAGATACGCAGTATTTT. Its translation is CAISPAVHIAGDTQYF. The chain has TRBV10-3 and TRBJ2-3; TRBD2 agrees at 7 bases. The germline gives CDR1 ENHRY, CDR2 SYGVKD. This CDR3 is built from 16 residues. The V and J ends lost 9 bases and 5 bases, in that order; junction bases with no gene match: 17.

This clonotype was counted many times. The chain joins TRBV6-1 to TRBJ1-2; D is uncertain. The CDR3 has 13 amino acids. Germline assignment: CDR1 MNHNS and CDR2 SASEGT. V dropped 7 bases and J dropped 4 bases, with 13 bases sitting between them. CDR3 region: CASNPSTVYGYTF. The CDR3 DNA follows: TGTGCCAGCAACCCTTCGACGGTCTATGGCTACACCTTC.